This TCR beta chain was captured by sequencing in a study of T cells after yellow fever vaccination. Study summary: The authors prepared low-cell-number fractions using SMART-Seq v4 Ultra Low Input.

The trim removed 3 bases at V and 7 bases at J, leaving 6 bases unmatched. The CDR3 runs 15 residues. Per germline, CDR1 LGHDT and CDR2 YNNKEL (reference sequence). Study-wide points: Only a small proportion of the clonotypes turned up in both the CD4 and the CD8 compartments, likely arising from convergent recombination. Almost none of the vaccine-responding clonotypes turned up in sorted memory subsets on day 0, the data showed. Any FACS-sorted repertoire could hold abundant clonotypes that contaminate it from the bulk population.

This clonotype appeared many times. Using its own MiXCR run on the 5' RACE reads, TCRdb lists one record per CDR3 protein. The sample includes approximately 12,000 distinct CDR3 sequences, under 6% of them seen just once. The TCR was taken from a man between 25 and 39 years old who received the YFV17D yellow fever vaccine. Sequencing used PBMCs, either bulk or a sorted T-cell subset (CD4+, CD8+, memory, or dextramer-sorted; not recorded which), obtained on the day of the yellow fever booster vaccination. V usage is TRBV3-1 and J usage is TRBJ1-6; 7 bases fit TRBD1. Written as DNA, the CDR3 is TGTGCCAGCAGCCAGGTCGCACAGGGGAATTCACCCCTCCACTTT. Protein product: CASSQVAQGNSPLHF.